The following is a TCR beta chain sequence with its context. The data are from a study of technical replicates of blood from a few donors. The trim removed 8 bases at V and 0 bases at J, leaving 18 bases unmatched. Germline values: CDR1 SEHNR, CDR2 FQNEAQ (reference sequence). The CDR3 sequence is 19 residues long. The repertoire was sequenced with immunoSEQ multiplex PCR; TCRdb's copy has only in-frame clones and lacks some. The repertoire includes tens of thousands of clones, 91% of them detected once, and about 0.36% sits in the top ten. What was sequenced was T cells isolated from PBMCs. The origin of this receptor is a human donor in good health. Some clones in this sample may be carry-over from other donors' samples. The chain is built from TRBV7-9 and TRBJ2-1, with TRBD2 identical over 8 bases. DNA of the CDR3: TGTGCCAGCGCTGAGGGGTTTAGCGGGGAAGATTCCTCCTACAATGAGCAGTTCTTC. Translated, it gives CASAEGFSGEDSSYNEQFF.